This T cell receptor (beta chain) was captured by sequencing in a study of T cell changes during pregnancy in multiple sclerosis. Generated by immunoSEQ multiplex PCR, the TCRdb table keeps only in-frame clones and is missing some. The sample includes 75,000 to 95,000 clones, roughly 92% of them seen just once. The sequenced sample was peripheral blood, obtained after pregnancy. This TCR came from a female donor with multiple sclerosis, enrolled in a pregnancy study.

The CDR3 sequence: CASSPSGYRLNTEAFF. CDR3 coding DNA: TGTGCCAGCTCACCTTCTGGATACAGATTGAACACTGAAGCTTTCTTT. V and J are TRBV18 and TRBJ1-1; D gene unclear. Trimming left V 3 bases short and J 0 bases short, with 14 bases between. The CDR3 is 16 residues long. Germline loops: CDR1 KGHSH, CDR2 LQKENI. Drawing the rest from reference TRBV18 and TRBJ1-1, the complete variable domain is NAGVMQNPRHLVRRRGQEARLRCSPMKGHSHVYWYRQLPEEGLKFMVYLQKENIIDESGMPKERFSAEFPKEGPSILRIQQVVRGDSAAYFCASSPSGYRLNTEAFFGQGTRLTVV.